Below, 21 T cell receptor beta chains from the same sample are listed, as sequenced in a study of technical replicates of blood from a handful of donors. TCRdb's table, derived via immunoSEQ multiplex PCR, lists solely in-frame clones and lacks some. The repertoire holds tens of thousands of clones, with roughly 97% as singletons. The sequenced material came from T cells isolated from PBMCs. Receptors were obtained from a human donor in good health.

This rearrangement joins TRBV7-9 to TRBJ2-5; TRBD1 matches 7 bases. Trimming removed 5 bases from V and 2 bases from J; junction bases left unmatched: 14. Germline CDR1 and CDR2: SEHNR and FQNEAQ (reference sequence). This CDR3 has 17 amino acids. The CDR3 sequence is CASSPLTRDSSQETQYF. In DNA, the CDR3 is TGTGCCAGCAGCCCACTTACTAGGGACAGTTCACAAGAGACCCAGTACTTC.

This chain links TRBV19 with TRBJ2-5, with D hard to call. Germline assignment: CDR1 LNHDA and CDR2 SQIVND (reference sequence). V gave up 3 bases and J gave up 5 bases, with 25 bases separating them. The CDR3 runs to 18 residues. CDR3: CASSISLYVTGFFETQYF. The CDR3 nucleotides read TGTGCCAGTAGTATCAGCCTCTATGTGACCGGGTTTTTTGAGACCCAGTACTTC.

V usage is TRBV11-2 and J usage is TRBJ1-2; possible D gene TRBD1, 5 bases. The CDR3 sequence is 13 residues long. The V gene's germline CDR1 is SGHAT and CDR2 FQNNGV. V dropped 0 bases and J dropped 8 bases, with 10 bases sitting between them. CDR3 sequence: CASSLDLGAGYTF. CDR3 sequence (DNA): TGTGCCAGCAGCTTAGATCTAGGGGCCGGCTACACCTTC.

The chain carries TRBV29-1 and TRBJ1-2, with TRBD1 matching over 7 bases. Germline V gene lookup returns CDR1 SQVTM and CDR2 ANQGSEA. Losses at the gene ends were 5 bases for V and 2 bases for J; bases not matched to a gene: 2. The CDR3 is 12 amino acids. CDR3 DNA: TGCAGCGTTAAGACAGGGAACTATGGCTACACCTTC. It codes for CSVKTGNYGYTF.

This sequence joins TRBV30 and TRBJ1-1; TRBD1 is a possible D gene (6 bases). Germline V gives CDR1 GTSNPN, CDR2 SVGIG (reference sequence). This CDR3 contains 13 residues. Trimming stripped 7 bases from V and 6 bases from J, with 18 bases between. CDR3 bases: TGTGCCTTATACAGGGTATTTATCTCTGAAGCTTTCTTT. This translates into CALYRVFISEAFF.

The J gene is TRBJ2-5, the V gene TRBV19; a possible D gene is TRBD1 (7 bases). The V gene lost 4 bases and the J gene lost 1 base, with 10 bases spanning the gap. The CDR3 contains 14 residues. CDR1 and CDR2 from the germline V gene are LNHDA and SQIVND (reference sequence). The CDR3 region has the DNA TGTGCCAGTAGTAGGAGGGGGCCCCAAGAGACCCAGTACTTC. As protein: CASSRRGPQETQYF.

The chain links TRBV4-1 to TRBJ1-3, with unresolved D. V was cut by 0 bases and J by 4 bases, with 10 bases left in between. There are 15 residues in the CDR3. The germline V gene encodes CDR1 MGHRA and CDR2 YSYEKL. CDR3 sequence (DNA): TGCGCCAGCAGCCAAGATTCGGGGAACGGAAACACCATATATTTT. Translated, it gives CASSQDSGNGNTIYF.

This clone was picked up one time. The CDR3 coding sequence is TGTGCCAGCAGTCCTAGGGGTTTGAGGGAAAAACTGTTTTTT. This translates into CASSPRGLREKLFF. The rearrangement uses TRBV28 and TRBJ1-4; D might be TRBD1 (5 bases). Germline V lookup: CDR1 MDHEN, CDR2 SYDVKM. V was pared by 5 bases and J by 8 bases, with 15 bases between. The CDR3 covers 14 residues.

The chain recombines TRBV15 with TRBJ1-5; 8 positions agree with TRBD1. Germline V lookup: CDR1 LNHNV, CDR2 YYDKDF (reference sequence). J gave up 4 bases and V 1 base, and 9 bases lay outside the gene matches. CDR3 length: 17 amino acids. In nucleotides, the CDR3 is TGTGCCACCAGCAGAGGTCCTAGGACAGGGTTAAATCAGCCCCAGCATTTT. Translated: CATSRGPRTGLNQPQHF.

This clone has just a few counts. J is TRBJ1-4 and V is TRBV6-5; 8 positions match TRBD1. V was clipped by 3 bases and J by 8 bases; unmatched bases: 8. CDR1 and CDR2 from the germline V gene are MNHEY and SVGAGI. The CDR3 totals 15 residues. The CDR3 nucleotides read TGTGCCAGCAGTTATCTCAGGGGGCTGGAGGAAAAACTGTTTTTT. Its protein is CASSYLRGLEEKLFF.

CDR3 in DNA: TGTGCCAGCAGACTTAATAATGAAAAACTGTTTTTT. It specifies CASRLNNEKLFF. The chain couples TRBV28 to TRBJ1-4; D remains ambiguous. This CDR3 comprises 12 residues. The V and J ends lost 6 bases and 4 bases respectively, with 6 bases between them. Germline V gives CDR1 MDHEN, CDR2 SYDVKM.

The chain combines TRBV12-5 with TRBJ2-6, with TRBD2 matching over 8 bases. CDR1 and CDR2 (germline): LGHNT, FRNRAP. CDR3 size: 18 residues. With 5 bases clipped from V and 0 bases from J, the junction kept 9 bases outside the gene matches. The CDR3: CASGPGGGFLSGANVLTF. In DNA, the CDR3 is TGTGCTAGTGGTCCCGGGGGGGGCTTTCTCTCTGGGGCCAACGTCCTGACTTTC.

This rearrangement joins TRBV10-1 to TRBJ2-7, with a possible D match to TRBD2 (5 bases). The CDR3 extends over 15 amino acids. Trimming took 6 bases from V and 1 from J, leaving 16 bases between them. Germline assignment: CDR1 WNHNN and CDR2 SYGVQD (reference sequence). Here the CDR3 reads CASREEQTISYEQYF. CDR3 nucleotide sequence: TGCGCCAGCAGAGAGGAACAGACTATTTCCTACGAGCAGTACTTC.

This sequence joins TRBV15 and TRBJ2-1, with 9 nucleotides matching TRBD2. V shed 1 base and J 6 bases; nucleotides not matched to a gene: 7. CDR1 and CDR2 (germline): LNHNV, YYDKDF (reference sequence). The CDR3 covers 16 residues. CDR3 in DNA: TGTGCCACCAGCAGAGGACGACTAGCGGCCCTCAATGAGCAGTTCTTC. Its protein is CATSRGRLAALNEQFF.

The CDR3 here is CASSQDRTDTQYF. The CDR3 DNA sequence: TGTGCCAGCAGCCAAGATAGAACAGATACGCAGTATTTT. The chain links TRBV4-2 to TRBJ2-3; D call uncertain. In germline, CDR1 is LGHNA, CDR2 YNFKEQ. The CDR3 runs to 13 residues. V lost 0 bases to trimming and J lost 3 bases, with 4 bases between them.

The V and J genes are TRBV6-5 and TRBJ2-7; D gene unclear. CDR1 is MNHEY, CDR2 SVGAGI, per germline. There are 12 residues in the CDR3. V was clipped by 8 bases and J by 2 bases, with 10 bases between them. The chain's CDR3 is CASARGPYEQYF. CDR3 DNA sequence: TGTGCCAGCGCCCGAGGCCCCTACGAGCAGTACTTC.

A word on this clone: This sample includes further DNA sequences coding for the same CDR3. CDR3 residues: CASSLGLAGGYEQYF. The CDR3 nucleotides read TGTGCCAGCAGCCTGGGACTAGCGGGAGGATACGAGCAGTACTTC. The V and J genes are TRBV7-2 and TRBJ2-7, with 15 bases lining up with TRBD2. CDR1 and CDR2 (germline): SGHTA, FQGNSA. V shed 5 bases and J 4 bases; nucleotides not matched to a gene: 3. CDR3 length: 15 amino acids.

The rearrangement uses TRBV11-1 and TRBJ2-1; 8 bases agree with TRBD2. The V segment lost 5 bases and the J segment 1 base; nucleotides outside the gene matches: 4. Germline V gene lookup returns CDR1 SGHAT and CDR2 FQDESV (reference sequence). The CDR3 covers 15 residues. CDR3 bases: TGTGCCAGCAGCGCCGGGACTAGATCCTACAATGAGCAGTTCTTC. Encoded protein: CASSAGTRSYNEQFF.

The chain carries TRBV4-3 and TRBJ2-5; D is perhaps TRBD1 (6 bases). Deletions cut 5 bases from V and 4 bases from J, with 17 bases between. Germline-derived CDR1 and CDR2 are LGHNA and YSLEER. This CDR3 is built from 15 residues. The CDR3 loop is CASSSRGSDIETQYF. DNA for the CDR3: TGCGCCAGCAGCTCGAGGGGGTCGGACATAGAGACCCAGTACTTC.

The chain links TRBV30 to TRBJ1-1; 8 nucleotides match TRBD1. With V trimmed by 3 bases and J by 10 bases, 7 bases remained unmatched. Germline loops: CDR1 GTSNPN, CDR2 SVGIG (reference sequence). This CDR3 comprises 12 residues. The CDR3 region is CAWRQGGLRAFF. CDR3 in DNA: TGTGCCTGGAGACAGGGGGGCCTAAGAGCTTTCTTT.

V is TRBV29-1 and J is TRBJ1-1; possibly TRBD1 for D (5 bases). V dropped 7 bases and J dropped 8 bases, with 14 bases sitting between them. The CDR3 runs to 11 residues. Germline CDR1 reads SQVTM; CDR2 reads ANQGSEA. DNA for the CDR3: TGCAGCGGCGGGGGGTCATTAGAAGCTTTCTTT. Translating it yields CSGGGSLEAFF.